By share, the clone carrying this T cell receptor beta chain counts as large. As yet, its antigen is unknown. BIOMED2 TRB-A/B primer pools were used in multiplex TRB PCR. TCRdb re-derived calls from the multiplex PCR reads in MiXCR, one entry per CDR3 protein. The sample records 1,500 or so distinct CDR3 sequences, roughly 27% being singletons. Trimming pared 4 bases from V and 1 base from J, leaving 13 bases between. The CDR3 consists of 16 residues. Per the germline V gene, CDR1 is MNHEY and CDR2 is SVGAGI. This specimen belongs to a study of T and B cells in COVID-19 patients. About the study: At median age about 31 years, recovered patients were younger than active-infection patients at about 62.

TRB was amplified from approximately 250-480 ng of blood genomic DNA. Whole-study results and caveats: CD4+, regulatory T cell, CD8+ and sorted SARS-CoV-2-responsive or tetramer+ T cells were not yet sequenced.

The rearrangement joins TRBV6-5 to TRBJ2-2; D unresolved. The sequenced sample consisted of blood. The sequence came from a human donor with active COVID-19. This chain's CDR3 is CASSLVDPRNTGELFF. In DNA form, the CDR3 reads TGTGCCAGCAGTTTAGTTGACCCAAGGAACACCGGGGAGCTGTTTTTT.